Listed here is a single TCR beta chain. Its target is unknown. The sample originates from a study of T cell responses to AZD1222 COVID-19 vaccine. Sequencing was performed with immunoSEQ multiplex PCR; in TCRdb, only in-frame clones are kept and a portion is missing. The top ten hold about 3.2% of the sample, which has some 150,000 clones, around 88% seen once. General study points: Clonal diversity was possibly underestimated, and white British individuals and females predominated among donors. Across spike, vaccine-associated CD4 TCRs were found, dominant at 160-218 and 743-854.

The ends were cut back, 7 bases at V and 3 bases at J, with 14 bases in the middle. Looked up from germline, CDR1 is LNHDA and CDR2 is SQIVND (reference sequence). CDR3 length: 14 amino acids. This receptor was identified in an adult in good health. V gene TRBV19 combines with J gene TRBJ2-3; D gene uncertain. Sequences were derived from peripheral blood, sampled on day 0 of MenACWY control vaccination. For the CDR3, the DNA is TGTGCCAGTAAGGTCGCACGCCATACAGATACGCAGTATTTT. Its protein is CASKVARHTDTQYF.